The clone carrying this T cell receptor (beta chain) was detected only a few times. Its antigen is unidentified. It was through 5'RACE template switching that TCR cDNA was made, with a universal primer site and UMIs added. TCRdb reanalysed the 5' RACE reads using MiXCR and keeps one entry per CDR3 protein. The table includes approximately 120,000 distinct CDR3 sequences, roughly 9% detected once. Germline V lookup: CDR1 SGDLS, CDR2 YYNGEE. CDR3 length: 15 amino acids. Trimming pared 0 bases from V and 4 bases from J, leaving 10 bases between. The sample comes from a study of T cells after yellow fever vaccination. Looking at the study overall: When fractions had low cell numbers, they were prepared with SMART-Seq v4 Ultra Low Input.

Findings and caveats of the study: Clonotype sharing between CD4 and CD8 compartments was small.

This specimen consisted of CD8+ T cells sorted from PBMCs, obtained on the day of the yellow fever booster vaccination. This chain uses TRBV9 with TRBJ2-2; D might be TRBD1 (6 bases). This sequence originates from a young man who received the YFV17D yellow fever vaccine. CDR3: CASSVGTAATGELFF. The CDR3, as DNA: TGTGCCAGCAGCGTAGGGACAGCCGCCACCGGGGAGCTGTTTTTT.